This T cell receptor beta chain appears in the sequencing data of a study of T cell responses to AZD1222 COVID-19 vaccine. Some clones are missing from TCRdb's copy, which holds only in-frame ones; the method was immunoSEQ multiplex PCR. The table shows roughly 150,000 clones, with over 80% occurring only once. This CDR3 is built from 13 residues. The germline V gene encodes CDR1 DFQATT and CDR2 SNEGSKA (reference sequence). Trimming pared 3 bases from V and 7 bases from J, leaving 13 bases between. Specimen: peripheral blood, collected 28 days after the second AZD1222 dose. The rearrangement uses TRBV20-1 and TRBJ2-1; D is perhaps TRBD1 (6 bases). The TCR was taken from an adult who received the AZD1222 COVID-19 vaccine. The CDR3 nucleotides are TGCAGTGCTAGTGTTTCAGGGGCTAATGAGCAGTTCTTC. Translation gives CSASVSGANEQFF.